The rows below give T cell receptor beta chains drawn from one sample of a study of blood T cell repertoires in COVID-19. Generated by immunoSEQ multiplex PCR, the TCRdb table keeps only in-frame clones and is missing some. The sample contains over 70,000 clones, over 65% of which appear only once. Sequencing was done on a sample of peripheral blood. All receptors come from a woman aged 60 to 75 with acute or convalescent COVID-19. Both conserved end residues are part of each CDR3. The D gene is left open where the match is weak. The size of a clone is reported for some rows only, either as once, few or many, or as a class for expanded clones.

TRBD1,TRBJ1-5,TRBV7-2,few,CASSLRQGNQPQHF,TGTGCCAGCAGCTTACGACAGGGGAATCAGCCCCAGCATTTT
NA,TRBJ2-7,TRBV18,NA,CASSPTAELYEQYF,TGTGCCAGCTCACCAACTGCGGAGCTATACGAGCAGTACTTC
NA,TRBJ2-5,TRBV6-4,NA,CASSSGKTQYF,TGTGCCAGCAGTTCGGGAAAGACCCAGTACTTC
NA,TRBJ1-4,TRBV15,NA,CATSRDFTRATNEKLFF,TGTGCCACCAGCAGAGATTTTACACGTGCAACTAATGAAAAACTGTTTTTT
TRBD1,TRBJ1-6,TRBV2,once,CANGGGQGISPLHF,TGTGCCAACGGGGGCGGACAGGGGATTTCCCCCCTCCACTTT
NA,TRBJ1-1,TRBV28,few,CASSSLGGRMNTEAFF,TGTGCCAGCAGTTCCCTCGGGGGGCGCATGAACACTGAAGCTTTCTTT
TRBD2,TRBJ2-3,TRBV25-1,NA,CASKGGRALTDTQYF,TGTGCCAGCAAGGGAGGGAGGGCCCTAACAGATACGCAGTATTTT
TRBD1,TRBJ2-5,TRBV5-1,NA,CASRNGGTGETQYF,TGCGCCAGCAGGAACGGGGGGACAGGGGAGACCCAGTACTTC
NA,TRBJ1-4,TRBV10-3,NA,CATRPVATNEKLFF,TGTGCCACCCGCCCGGTCGCAACTAATGAAAAACTGTTTTTT
NA,TRBJ1-5,TRBV3-1/TRBV3-2,NA,CASSGGYSNQPQHF,TGTGCCAGCAGCGGGGGGTATAGCAATCAGCCCCAGCATTTT
TRBD1,TRBJ2-7,TRBV6-5,NA,CASSYPGTGEQYF,TGTGCCAGCAGTTATCCCGGGACAGGGGAGCAGTACTTC
NA,TRBJ2-3,TRBV9,few,CASSSTRGIDTQYF,TGTGCCAGCAGCTCCACCAGAGGTATAGATACGCAGTATTTT
TRBD2,TRBJ2-3,TRBV18,NA,CASSREAGTQYF,TGTGCCAGCTCCCGGGAGGCGGGTACGCAGTATTTT
TRBD1,TRBJ2-7,TRBV10-1,NA,CASSRQGGEQYF,TGCGCCAGCAGCAGACAGGGGGGAGAGCAGTACTTC
NA,TRBJ1-1,TRBV5-5,NA,CASRLDPSRDTEAFF,TGTGCCAGCAGGCTTGACCCCTCGAGGGACACTGAAGCTTTCTTT
TRBD1,TRBJ1-6,TRBV27,NA,CASSASGQINSPLHF,TGTGCCAGCAGCGCCTCGGGACAGATAAATTCACCCCTCCACTTT
NA,TRBJ1-2,TRBV7-9,NA,CASSLEGGGSHGYTF,TGTGCCAGCAGCTTAGAAGGGGGGGGTTCCCATGGCTACACCTTC
TRBD1,TRBJ1-3,TRBV28,NA,CASRRRTGISGNTIYF,TGTGCCAGCAGGAGGCGGACAGGGATCTCTGGAAACACCATATATTTT
TRBD2,TRBJ2-7,TRBV6-5,few,CASNYGTSGINEQYF,TGTGCCAGCAATTACGGGACTAGCGGGATTAACGAGCAGTACTTC
NA,TRBJ1-2,TRBV30,NA,CAWSVLPYGYTF,TGTGCCTGGAGTGTACTTCCCTATGGCTACACCTTC
TRBD2,TRBJ2-7,TRBV9,NA,CASSGSGSGTYEQYF,TGTGCCAGCAGTGGTAGCGGGAGTGGGACCTACGAGCAGTACTTC
TRBD1,TRBJ1-1,TRBV5-1,NA,CASRPTGTGTTEAFF,TGCGCCAGCAGACCAACCGGGACAGGGACGACTGAAGCTTTCTTT
NA,TRBJ1-1,TRBV28,NA,CASEDRYTEAFF,TGTGCCAGCGAAGACAGGTACACTGAAGCTTTCTTT
NA,TRBJ1-2,TRBV24-1,NA,CASSQGLNYGYTF,TGTGCCAGCTCACAGGGCCTAAACTATGGCTACACCTTC
TRBD2,TRBJ2-3,TRBV6-1,NA,CASSERGGLDTQYF,TGTGCCAGCAGTGAGCGGGGGGGCCTTGATACGCAGTATTTT
TRBD1,TRBJ2-7,TRBV7-2,NA,CASSEGGQGISYEQYF,TGTGCCAGCAGCGAAGGGGGACAGGGGATCTCCTACGAGCAGTACTTC
NA,TRBJ2-6,TRBV19,NA,CASSIERGSGANVLTF,TGTGCCAGTAGTATAGAAAGGGGCTCTGGGGCCAACGTCCTGACTTTC
NA,TRBJ1-6,TRBV4-1,NA,CASSQVPLRRAGLDSPLHF,TGCGCCAGCAGCCAAGTACCCTTAAGGCGGGCGGGGCTTGATTCACCCCTCCACTTT
NA,TRBJ1-2,TRBV6-1,few,CASSEPGGVSYGYTF,TGTGCCAGCAGTGAACCGGGAGGAGTTTCCTATGGCTACACCTTC
TRBD1,TRBJ2-4,TRBV6-5,NA,CASRSGGAAKNIQYF,TGTGCCAGCAGATCAGGGGGCGCGGCCAAAAACATTCAGTACTTC
NA,TRBJ1-2,TRBV2,NA,CASSEVGSDNYGYTF,TGTGCCAGCAGTGAGGTGGGGAGCGATAACTATGGCTACACCTTC
NA,TRBJ1-2,TRBV7-2,NA,CASTDSDSDNYGYTF,TGTGCCAGCACTGATTCGGACAGTGATAACTATGGCTACACCTTC
NA,TRBJ1-6,TRBV28,once,CASSLWDRHNSPLHF,TGTGCCAGCAGTTTATGGGACAGACATAATTCACCCCTCCACTTT
NA,TRBJ1-1,TRBV11-3,once,CASSPGTLNTEAFF,TGTGCCAGCAGCCCCGGGACACTGAACACTGAAGCTTTCTTT
NA,TRBJ2-1,TRBV12-3/TRBV12-4,few,CASSLGSEQFF,TGTGCCAGTTCGCTAGGCTCAGAGCAGTTCTTC
NA,TRBJ2-7,TRBV19,NA,CASRPTENNYEQYF,TGTGCCAGTAGACCGACAGAAAACAACTACGAGCAGTACTTC
NA,TRBJ2-1,TRBV2,NA,CASSSTLGNEQFF,TGTGCCAGCAGTTCGACCCTAGGAAATGAGCAGTTCTTC
NA,TRBJ1-4,TRBV9,NA,CASSVDAGTNEKLFF,TGTGCCAGCAGCGTAGATGCGGGAACTAATGAAAAACTGTTTTTT
NA,TRBJ2-1,TRBV5-1,NA,CASSLGQAGARYNEQFF,TGCGCCAGCAGCTTGGGGCAAGCAGGGGCGCGGTACAATGAGCAGTTCTTC
TRBD1,TRBJ2-7,TRBV2,NA,CASRRTGGAYEQYF,TGTGCCAGCAGACGGACAGGGGGTGCCTACGAGCAGTACTTC
NA,TRBJ1-2,TRBV3-1/TRBV3-2,NA,CASSQASSYGYTF,TGTGCCAGCAGCCAAGCGAGTAGCTATGGCTACACCTTC
NA,TRBJ2-5,TRBV7-2,few,CASSLVLTETQYF,TGTGCCAGCAGCTTAGTGCTAACAGAGACCCAGTACTTC
TRBD2,TRBJ2-3,TRBV7-2,NA,CASSLASGRVTDTQYF,TGTGCCAGCAGCTTAGCTAGCGGGAGGGTGACAGATACGCAGTATTTT